This T cell receptor beta chain comes out of a study of T cells in Graves' hyperthyroidism and ophthalmopathy. The V segment lost 6 bases and the J segment 1 base; nucleotides outside the gene matches: 21. This CDR3 region has 20 residues. The germline CDR1 and CDR2 sequences are DFQATT and SNEGSKA (reference sequence). Using RNA transcripts as the source, TCR beta CDR3 regions were amplified. Researchers ran a first-round RT-PCR on the TCR CDR3 using the HTBI primer set. TCRdb fed the multiplex PCR reads into MiXCR, producing one record per CDR3 protein. This sample carries hundreds of thousands of distinct CDR3 sequences, 12% to 15% of them seen once, and the ten largest clones take 9.5% to 13%.

V is TRBV20-1 and J is TRBJ2-3; 11 bases match TRBD2. This receptor was taken from a woman between 18 and 29 years old with Graves' hyperthyroidism. The sample was blood. CDR3: CSADPWLAGGLIYGTDTQYF. The DNA for the CDR3 is TGCAGTGCCGACCCCTGGCTAGCGGGAGGCTTGATCTATGGCACAGATACGCAGTATTTT.